The clone carrying this T cell receptor beta chain occurred once. Its target is unknown. These data come from a study of T cell responses to AZD1222 COVID-19 vaccine. Overall study: Second-dose schedules of about 4 or about 12 weeks were combined. Overall study findings and caveats: Seropositive AZD1222 recipients at baseline numbered only 5 to 7.

Clones were sequenced by immunoSEQ multiplex PCR, and TCRdb holds only the in-frame ones, with some missing. The sample carries tens of thousands of clones, around 83% recorded once. The trim removed 0 bases at V and 2 bases at J, leaving 6 bases unmatched. The CDR3 sequence is 18 residues long. CDR1 is SGHNT and CDR2 is YYREEE in the germline V gene (reference sequence). The rearrangement joins TRBV5-4 to TRBJ2-7; 15 nucleotides align to TRBD2. The source was peripheral blood, collected on day 0 of AZD1222 vaccination. This receptor was taken from an adult in good health. The DNA for the CDR3 is TGTGCCAGCAGCTTGGGAGGACTAGCGGGGGGGTTACCCTACGAGCAGTACTTC. Its translation: CASSLGGLAGGLPYEQYF.